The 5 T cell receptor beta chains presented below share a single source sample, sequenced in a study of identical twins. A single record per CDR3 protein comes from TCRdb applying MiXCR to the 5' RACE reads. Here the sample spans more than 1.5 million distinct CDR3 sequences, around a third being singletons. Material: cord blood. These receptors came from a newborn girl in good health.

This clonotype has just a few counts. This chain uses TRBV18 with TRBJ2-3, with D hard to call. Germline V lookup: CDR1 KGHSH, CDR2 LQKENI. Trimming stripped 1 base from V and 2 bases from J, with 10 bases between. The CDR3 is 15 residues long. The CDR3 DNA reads TGTGCCAGCTCACCACGACGAGACTCCACAGATACGCAGTATTTT. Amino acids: CASSPRRDSTDTQYF.

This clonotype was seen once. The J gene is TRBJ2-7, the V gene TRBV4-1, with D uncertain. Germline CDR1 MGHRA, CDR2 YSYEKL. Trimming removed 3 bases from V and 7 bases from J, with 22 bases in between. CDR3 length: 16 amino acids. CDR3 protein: CASSHPSAAFGGEQYF. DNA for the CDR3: TGCGCCAGCAGCCACCCCTCGGCAGCTTTTGGTGGTGAGCAGTACTTC.

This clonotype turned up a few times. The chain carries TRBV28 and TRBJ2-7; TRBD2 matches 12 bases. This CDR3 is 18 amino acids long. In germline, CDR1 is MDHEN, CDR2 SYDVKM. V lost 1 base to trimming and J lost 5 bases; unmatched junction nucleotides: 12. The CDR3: CASSLSPASGRASHEQYF. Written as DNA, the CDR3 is TGTGCCAGCAGTTTATCCCCCGCTAGCGGGAGGGCCAGCCACGAGCAGTACTTC. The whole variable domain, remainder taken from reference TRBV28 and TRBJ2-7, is DVKVTQSSRYLVKRTGEKVFLECVQDMDHENMFWYRQDPGLGLRLIYFSYDVKMKEKGDIPEGYSVSREKKERFSLILESASTNQTSMYLCASSLSPASGRASHEQYFGPGTRLTVT.

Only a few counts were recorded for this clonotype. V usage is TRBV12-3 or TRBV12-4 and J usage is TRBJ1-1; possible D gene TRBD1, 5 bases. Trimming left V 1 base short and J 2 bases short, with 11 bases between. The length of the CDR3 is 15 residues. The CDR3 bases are TGTGCCAGCAGTTTAGGCAGGGAGGGAAACACTGAAGCTTTCTTT. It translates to CASSLGREGNTEAFF.

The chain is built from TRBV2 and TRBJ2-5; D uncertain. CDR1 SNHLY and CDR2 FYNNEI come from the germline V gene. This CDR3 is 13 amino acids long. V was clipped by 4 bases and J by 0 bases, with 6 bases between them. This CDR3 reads CASSGEHQETQYF. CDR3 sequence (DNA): TGTGCCAGCAGTGGGGAACACCAAGAGACCCAGTACTTC. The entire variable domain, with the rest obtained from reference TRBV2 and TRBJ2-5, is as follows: EPEVTQTPSHQVTQMGQEVILRCVPISNHLYFYWYRQILGQKVEFLVSFYNNEISEKSEIFDDQFSVERPDGSNFTLKIRSTKLEDSAMYFCASSGEHQETQYFGPGTRLLVL.